What follows is one T cell receptor beta chain and its context. The antigen remains undetermined. The data were taken from a study of OX40 agonist ivuxolimab in advanced cancers. Study summary: Head and neck, renal cell, melanoma or hepatocellular carcinoma were the cancers that dose-escalation patients had. Overall study findings and caveats: Compared with CD4+, CD8+ T cells on average had more expanded clones. Among patients with partial responses at 0.1-3.0 mg/kg, clonal expansion was among the lowest.

The ends were cut back, 8 bases at V and 3 bases at J, with 14 bases in the middle. CDR3 length equals 13 residues. The V gene's germline CDR1 is SNHLY and CDR2 FYNNEI. Autoimmune disease history or systemic immunosuppression was exclusionary. Measured with immunoSEQ multiplex PCR; TCRdb has only the in-frame clones, and not every one. Among 20,000 to 25,000 clones listed, 90% to 95% were seen once. The sample in question was CD4+ or CD8+ T cells sorted from blood, obtained in a trial of the OX40 agonist ivuxolimab. The receptor's source is an adult with an advanced solid tumor such as melanoma, head and neck, liver or kidney cancer. The chain employs TRBV2 and TRBJ2-7, with a possible D match to TRBD2 (7 bases). The CDR3, as DNA: TGTGCCAGCGGGAGGGGGAGGGGCTACGAGCAGTACTTC. It encodes CASGRGRGYEQYF.